Each of the 17 T cell receptor beta chains below was sequenced from the same sample in a study of blood T cells in healthy people across ages (dated by TCRdb to 2015 to 2017). The method was 5' RACE. Sequenced using an Illumina HiSeq 2500. A second PCR of roughly 7 to 11 cycles was performed with a sample-barcoded 5' primer and a J-beta primer mix. TCRdb applied fastp at Q25 and MiXCR to the public reads, then kept only in-frame beta chains. Rows are unified per CDR3 protein, each entry keeping the most common DNA and genes. This sample holds about 1.8 million distinct CDR3 sequences; around half were observed only once. The ten most abundant clones make up over 2% of the sample. The sample taken for sequencing was blood. These receptors came from a woman aged 40 to 50 in good health.

This clonotype was counted a single time. CDR3 in amino acids: CASAQGKYQETQYF. Written as DNA, the CDR3 is TGTGCCAGCGCCCAGGGGAAGTACCAAGAGACCCAGTACTTC. The chain couples TRBV25-1 to TRBJ2-5; weak D call: TRBD1 (6 bases). This CDR3 comprises 14 residues. The V gene's germline CDR1 is MGHDK and CDR2 SYGVNS. V was pared by 8 bases and J by 0 bases, with 13 bases between. The full variable domain, in which reference TRBV25-1 and TRBJ2-5 provide the parts outside the CDR3, is EADIYQTPRYLVIGTGKKITLECSQTMGHDKMYWYQQDPGMELHLIHYSYGVNSTEKGDLSSESTVSRIRTEHFPLTLESARPSHTSQYLCASAQGKYQETQYFGPGTRLLVL.

This clonotype turned up a few times. This chain connects TRBV20-1 to TRBJ2-1; 14 nucleotides match TRBD2. CDR1 is DFQATT, CDR2 SNEGSKA, per germline (reference sequence). With 5 bases clipped from V and 10 bases from J, the junction kept 7 bases outside the gene matches. This CDR3 is built from 14 residues. The CDR3 is CSAQTSGGVREQFF. CDR3 DNA sequence: TGCAGTGCTCAGACTAGCGGGGGGGTCAGGGAGCAGTTCTTC.

This rearrangement joins TRBV6-5 to TRBJ2-3, with D hard to call. CDR1 and CDR2 from the germline V gene are MNHEY and SVGAGI. Trimming removed 2 bases at V and 0 bases at J, with 12 bases between. There are 16 residues in the CDR3. As DNA, the CDR3 is TGTGCCAGCAGTTACGCACCAGGCGGCAGCACAGATACGCAGTATTTT. This gives the protein CASSYAPGGSTDTQYF.

This clonotype has just a few counts. The rearrangement joins TRBV7-9 to TRBJ2-1; maybe TRBD2 (5 bases). Trimming stripped 5 bases from V and 12 bases from J, with 11 bases between. This CDR3 is built from 11 residues. Per the germline V gene, CDR1 is SEHNR and CDR2 is FQNEAQ (reference sequence). In DNA, the CDR3 is TGTGCCAGCAGCGCCGAGGGCCGGCAGTTCTTC. This sequence encodes CASSAEGRQFF.

This clonotype has ten or more counts. The chain couples TRBV12-3 or TRBV12-4 to TRBJ2-7; TRBD1 is a possible D gene (6 bases). The germline V and J ends were trimmed by 6 bases and 2 bases, with 11 bases remaining between them. The CDR3 consists of 13 residues. The CDR3, as DNA: TGTGCCAGCAGCCCACAGGGCCCCTACGAGCAGTACTTC. Amino acids: CASSPQGPYEQYF.

The chain joins TRBV28 to TRBJ2-1; a weak D match, TRBD1 (5 bases). The assigned J gene may be wrong: the sequence end matches TRBJ2-7 better. Germline V gene data show CDR1 as MDHEN and CDR2 as SYDVKM. This CDR3 is built from 13 residues. CDR3 amino acids: CASSCRANNEQYF. For the CDR3, the DNA is TGTGCCAGCAGTTGCAGGGCCAACAATGAGCAGTACTTC.

This chain connects TRBV4-2 to TRBJ1-5; D gene unclear. V was trimmed by 1 base and J by 0 bases, leaving 10 bases between them. This CDR3 is built from 16 residues. Per the germline V gene, CDR1 is LGHNA and CDR2 is YNFKEQ. CDR3 residues: CASSQVQSYSNQPQHF. The CDR3 nucleotides are TGTGCCAGCAGCCAAGTCCAGAGTTATAGCAATCAGCCCCAGCATTTT.

This chain uses TRBV29-1 with TRBJ2-1, with D unresolved. In germline, CDR1 is SQVTM, CDR2 ANQGSEA. CDR3 size: 11 residues. V gave up 4 bases and J gave up 4 bases, with 5 bases separating them. CDR3 DNA sequence: TGCAGCGTTGTTAAGTACAATGAGCAGTTCTTC. The encoded protein is CSVVKYNEQFF.

This chain connects TRBV12-3 or TRBV12-4 to TRBJ1-4; D gene ambiguous. Trimming shortened V by 7 bases and J by 5 bases, and 14 bases separated the two germline ends. This CDR3 region has 14 residues. The CDR3 DNA reads as TGTGCCAGCACCCCACTGGGGAGAAATGAAAAACTGTTTTTT. Amino acid sequence: CASTPLGRNEKLFF.

Only a few counts were recorded for this clonotype. This rearrangement joins TRBV6-5 to TRBJ2-5, with D perhaps given as TRBD1 or TRBD2 (5 bases each). Germline CDR1 MNHEY, CDR2 SVGAGI. This CDR3 has 15 residues. Trimming took off 5 bases at V and 7 bases at J, with 20 bases between the two ends. The CDR3 here is CASSAGTPSMVTQYF. The CDR3 DNA reads TGTGCCAGCAGTGCCGGGACCCCGAGTATGGTGACCCAGTACTTC.

The table lists this clonotype with a few counts. This rearrangement joins TRBV29-1 to TRBJ2-3; tentatively, D is TRBD1 (6 bases). V was pared by 6 bases and J by 1 base, with 20 bases between. The germline CDR1 and CDR2 sequences are SQVTM and ANQGSEA. The length of the CDR3 is 16 residues. The CDR3, as DNA: TGCAGCGTCGGACCCCAGGGGCGGTTTGGCACAGATACGCAGTATTTT. Protein: CSVGPQGRFGTDTQYF.

This clonotype was recorded a few times. The chain carries TRBV3-1 and TRBJ2-6; no clear D. This CDR3 has 16 amino acids. CDR1 LGHDT and CDR2 YNNKEL come from the germline V gene (reference sequence). V lost 6 bases and J lost 1, with 13 bases in between. The CDR3 DNA follows: TGTGCCAGCAGTCAAACCCCCGCTTCTGGGGCCAACGTCCTGACTTTC. Protein: CASSQTPASGANVLTF.

This clonotype was seen a handful of times. The rearrangement uses TRBV6-1 and TRBJ1-2, with a weak D call TRBD1 (5 bases). V was cut by 1 base and J by 5 bases, with 8 bases left in between. Germline CDR1 and CDR2: MNHNS and SASEGT. This CDR3 spans 13 amino acids. The CDR3 DNA is TGTGCCAGCAGTGAAGGAGGGGAGTATGGCTACACCTTC. As protein: CASSEGGEYGYTF.

The table lists this clonotype with a few counts. The chain recombines TRBV2 with TRBJ2-7; D perhaps matches TRBD1 (6 bases). Trimming removed 6 bases from V and 3 bases from J, with 12 bases in between. The germline V gene encodes CDR1 SNHLY and CDR2 FYNNEI. CDR3 length equals 13 residues. In nucleotides, the CDR3 is TGTGCCAGCAGCGATCCCAGGGGCTACGAGCAGTACTTC. Its translation: CASSDPRGYEQYF.

This clonotype showed up just a few times. The chain has TRBV9 and TRBJ2-1, with D possibly matching TRBD2 (7 bases). The CDR3 spans 15 residues. Germline CDR1 and CDR2: SGDLS and YYNGEE. Trimming stripped 0 bases from V and 10 bases from J, with 17 bases between. CDR3 in amino acids: CASSVGGGGHGEQFF. CDR3 sequence (DNA): TGTGCCAGCAGCGTAGGAGGCGGGGGACACGGGGAGCAGTTCTTC.

The chain couples TRBV20-1 to TRBJ1-2; a weak D match, TRBD1 (5 bases). Germline assignment: CDR1 DFQATT and CDR2 SNEGSKA (reference sequence). Trimming left V 5 bases short and J 8 bases short, with 15 bases between. This CDR3 region has 12 residues. This chain's CDR3 is CSAPQVRGGYTF. The CDR3 DNA is TGCAGTGCTCCACAGGTCAGAGGAGGCTACACCTTC.

In this sample, this clonotype turned up a few times. The genes are TRBV20-1 and TRBJ2-3, with D hard to call. Germline V CDR1 and CDR2: DFQATT, SNEGSKA (reference sequence). The CDR3 length is 13 residues. V was shortened by 6 bases and J by 5 bases, with 15 bases between the two germline ends. CDR3 amino acids: CSARSPREDTQYF. The CDR3 region has the DNA TGCAGTGCGAGAAGCCCGCGCGAAGATACGCAGTATTTT.